The 17 T cell receptor beta chains below were found in one sample sequenced in a study of CD8 T cells in Susac syndrome. Random hexamers were used to reverse transcribe an amount of about 0.45 to 1 ug RNA. TCRdb ran MiXCR on the immunoSEQ multiplex PCR reads and lists one entry per CDR3 protein. The sample shows about 80,000 distinct CDR3 sequences, 94% of them seen only once. Sequencing was carried out using CD8+ T cells from PBMCs. These receptors originate from a human donor in good health.

The chain carries TRBV9 and TRBJ2-7; no firm D call. V lost 0 bases and J 0 bases, leaving 4 bases between the germline ends. CDR3 length equals 13 residues. In germline, CDR1 is SGDLS, CDR2 YYNGEE. This chain's CDR3 is CASSVDGSYEQYF. The CDR3 DNA reads TGTGCCAGCAGCGTAGACGGCTCCTACGAGCAGTACTTC.

The rearrangement uses TRBV13 and TRBJ2-7; unclear D gene. Trimming pared 4 bases from V and 0 bases from J, leaving 7 bases between. Germline V gives CDR1 PRHDT, CDR2 FYEKMQ (reference sequence). This CDR3 comprises 13 residues. CDR3 nucleotide sequence: TGTGCCAGCAGCTCCGGTAGCTCCTACGAGCAGTACTTC. Translated: CASSSGSSYEQYF.

The chain employs TRBV29-1 and TRBJ2-3; no firm D call. Germline V gives CDR1 SQVTM, CDR2 ANQGSEA. CDR3 size: 10 residues. V shed 7 bases and J shed 3 bases, with 5 bases lying between them. The chain's CDR3 is CSAETDTQYF. For the CDR3, the DNA is TGCAGCGCAGAGACAGATACGCAGTATTTT.

V gene TRBV4-3 combines with J gene TRBJ2-7; no firm D call. Germline values: CDR1 LGHNA, CDR2 YSLEER. Trimming took 0 bases from V and 6 from J, leaving 12 bases between them. This CDR3 is built from 14 residues. This CDR3 is CASSQDKIRSEQYF. The CDR3 nucleotides are TGCGCCAGCAGCCAAGACAAGATAAGATCCGAGCAGTACTTC.

The rearrangement joins TRBV9 to TRBJ2-5; weak D call: TRBD1 (6 bases). From germline, CDR1 is SGDLS and CDR2 YYNGEE. The CDR3 runs to 15 residues. Trimming cost V 2 bases and J 1 base, with 12 bases left between them. The CDR3 coding sequence is TGTGCCAGCAGCGTCGTGGACAGCATCCAAGAGACCCAGTACTTC. It encodes CASSVVDSIQETQYF.

The rearrangement joins TRBV19 to TRBJ2-7, with D possibly matching TRBD1 (5 bases). The CDR3 has 14 residues. Trimming removed 4 bases from V and 0 bases from J, with 10 bases in between. Looked up from germline, CDR1 is LNHDA and CDR2 is SQIVND (reference sequence). In DNA form, the CDR3 reads TGTGCCAGTAGTAAAACAGGTAGCTCCTACGAGCAGTACTTC. Its translation is CASSKTGSSYEQYF. The full variable domain, in which reference TRBV19 and TRBJ2-7 provide the parts outside the CDR3, is DGGITQSPKYLFRKEGQNVTLSCEQNLNHDAMYWYRQDPGQGLRLIYYSQIVNDFQKGDIAEGYSVSREKKESFPLTVTSAQKNPTAFYLCASSKTGSSYEQYFGPGTRLTVT.

This clonotype was detected a few times. This chain connects TRBV2 to TRBJ2-2, with D perhaps TRBD2 (5 bases). The length of the CDR3 is 12 residues. Germline V lookup: CDR1 SNHLY, CDR2 FYNNEI. V was cut by 5 bases and J by 5 bases, with 6 bases left in between. The CDR3 region is CASSPGTGELFF. The DNA of the CDR3 is TGTGCCAGCAGTCCGGGGACCGGGGAGCTGTTTTTT.

The chain joins TRBV6-6 to TRBJ2-1; D is unresolved. Trimming removed 2 bases at V and 4 bases at J, with 15 bases between. Germline CDR1 is MNHNY and CDR2 is SVGAGI (reference sequence). This CDR3 has 16 amino acids. The DNA for the CDR3 is TGTGCCAGCAGTTACGAACCCGACTCGCCTTACAATGAGCAGTTCTTC. This encodes CASSYEPDSPYNEQFF.

The CDR3 protein is CASSSNPDTDEQYV. CDR3 coding DNA: TGTGCCAGCAGCTCTAATCCCGACACAGACGAGCAGTACGTC. The chain is built from TRBV5-4 and TRBJ2-7; D gene unclear. The CDR3 totals 14 residues. The germline V gene encodes CDR1 SGHNT and CDR2 YYREEE (reference sequence). Trimming shortened V by 3 bases and J by 5 bases, and 15 bases separated the two germline ends.

The genes are TRBV12-5 and TRBJ2-1; D gene uncertain. V was clipped by 5 bases and J by 3 bases, with 11 bases between them. This CDR3 region has 14 residues. Germline CDR1 reads LGHNT; CDR2 reads FRNRAP. CDR3 in DNA: TGTGCTAGTGGTCTCTTGACTGTCTACAATGAGCAGTTCTTC. Its protein product is CASGLLTVYNEQFF.

The table lists this clonotype with a count of one. This rearrangement joins TRBV6-4 to TRBJ2-2; possibly TRBD1 for D (6 bases). Germline V gene sequence: CDR1 MRHNA, CDR2 SNTAGT. CDR3 length: 13 residues. The V and J ends lost 6 bases and 3 bases respectively, with 8 bases between them. The CDR3 DNA reads TGTGCCAGCAGGGACAGATACACCGGGGAGCTGTTTTTT. Translation: CASRDRYTGELFF.

V gene TRBV5-1 combines with J gene TRBJ2-7, with 9 bases identical to TRBD1. After removal of 0 bases from V and 4 bases from J, the junction contained 2 bases not matched to a gene. Per the germline V gene, CDR1 is SGHRS and CDR2 is YFSETQ. The CDR3 contains 14 residues. The CDR3 coding sequence is TGCGCCAGCAGCTTGGGGACAGGGGTTTACGAGCAGTACTTC. It encodes CASSLGTGVYEQYF.

CDR3 nucleotides: TGCAGCGTCACAGGGGGCCGGTCCTACGAGCAGTACTTC. Translating gives CSVTGGRSYEQYF. The chain couples TRBV29-1 to TRBJ2-7; 9 bases line up with TRBD1. The germline V gene has CDR1 SQVTM and CDR2 ANQGSEA. This CDR3 is built from 13 residues. The ends lost 6 bases at V and 1 base at J; junction bases unmatched: 4.

The chain combines TRBV20-1 with TRBJ2-3; 7 nucleotides agree with TRBD2. With V trimmed by 0 bases and J by 4 bases, 10 bases remained unmatched. The CDR3 has 16 residues. Per the germline V gene, CDR1 is DFQATT and CDR2 is SNEGSKA (reference sequence). CDR3 region: CSARDLEGGDADTQYF. The CDR3 DNA follows: TGCAGTGCTAGAGATCTGGAGGGAGGGGACGCAGATACGCAGTATTTT.

This clonotype has only one observation. The CDR3 here is CASDGGELFF. CDR3 DNA sequence: TGTGCCAGCGACGGCGGGGAGCTGTTTTTT. This chain uses TRBV11-2 with TRBJ2-2; D not resolved. Trimming removed 8 bases from V and 7 bases from J, with 5 bases in between. Germline CDR1 is SGHAT and CDR2 is FQNNGV. This CDR3 region has 10 residues.

CDR3 in DNA: TGTGCCAGTAGTATCGGGCAGGCTACCTACGAGCAGTACTTC. It is translated as CASSIGQATYEQYF. The gene calls are TRBV19 and TRBJ2-7, with D uncertain. Germline V gene sequence: CDR1 LNHDA, CDR2 SQIVND (reference sequence). V was pared by 3 bases and J by 2 bases, with 11 bases between. This CDR3 is built from 14 residues.

This clonotype was detected only once. The V call is TRBV5-4, the J call TRBJ2-4; 7 positions agree with TRBD2. J gave up 3 bases and V 2 bases, and 5 bases lay outside the gene matches. From germline, CDR1 is SGHNT and CDR2 YYREEE (reference sequence). This CDR3 contains 15 residues. The CDR3, as DNA: TGTGCCAGCAGCTTCGGGGGGTGGGTCAAAAACATTCAGTACTTC. Its protein is CASSFGGWVKNIQYF.